This is a list of T cell receptor beta chains from one sample in a study of T-cell memory formation after mild COVID-19. TCRdb re-called the 5' RACE reads through MiXCR, storing one row per CDR3 protein. The sample gives around 450,000 distinct CDR3 sequences, 20% to 25% of which show up once; around 9.5% is in the top ten. Sequencing input: PBMCs or a T cell subset sorted from them (not recorded which). All receptors come from an adult woman who had mild COVID-19 (a few samples of this study predate the infection). Cell type and time point are not known. Both conserved end residues are part of each CDR3. Fields, in order: D gene, clone size, J gene, V gene, CDR3 DNA, CDR3 protein. D genes are given only for firm matches. Part of the rows lack a size; the others show once, few, many or a class for expanded clones.

d_call: -; clone_size: -; j_call: TRBJ2-2; v_call: TRBV15; cdr3_nt: TGTGCCACCACTAGGAGGGGAGGAACCGGGGAGCTGTTTTTT; cdr3_aa: CATTRRGGTGELFF
d_call: -; clone_size: -; j_call: TRBJ2-4; v_call: TRBV20-1; cdr3_nt: TGCAGTGCCCTAACAGTAACCAAAAACATTCAGTACTTC; cdr3_aa: CSALTVTKNIQYF
d_call: TRBD1; clone_size: many; j_call: TRBJ1-1; v_call: TRBV19; cdr3_nt: TGTGCCAGTACCCCCGGACAGGGGAGGAACACTGAAGCTTTCTTT; cdr3_aa: CASTPGQGRNTEAFF
d_call: TRBD2; clone_size: -; j_call: TRBJ2-1; v_call: TRBV12-3/TRBV12-4; cdr3_nt: TGTGCCAGCAGTTTGCCTGGGACTAGCTATGAGCAGTTCTTC; cdr3_aa: CASSLPGTSYEQFF
d_call: -; clone_size: few; j_call: TRBJ2-5; v_call: TRBV20-1; cdr3_nt: TGCAGTGCTAGATTAGAGACCCAGTACTTC; cdr3_aa: CSARLETQYF
d_call: TRBD1; clone_size: -; j_call: TRBJ1-2; v_call: TRBV6-5; cdr3_nt: TGTGCCAGCAGTTACTTTCCGACAGGGGGCTATGGCTACACCTTC; cdr3_aa: CASSYFPTGGYGYTF
d_call: TRBD1; clone_size: few; j_call: TRBJ2-2; v_call: TRBV24-1; cdr3_nt: TGTGCCACCAGTGAATCCGGGACAGGGAGGAGAGACGGGGAGCTGTTTTTT; cdr3_aa: CATSESGTGRRDGELFF
d_call: TRBD1; clone_size: -; j_call: TRBJ2-5; v_call: TRBV9; cdr3_nt: TGTGCCAGCAGTCTGGGACAGGGGTCTCAAGAGACCCAGTACTTC; cdr3_aa: CASSLGQGSQETQYF
d_call: TRBD1; clone_size: few; j_call: TRBJ2-3; v_call: TRBV3-1; cdr3_nt: TGTGCCAGCAGCCAGCTGGACAGGGACACAGATACGCAGTATTTT; cdr3_aa: CASSQLDRDTDTQYF
d_call: -; clone_size: few; j_call: TRBJ2-7; v_call: TRBV18; cdr3_nt: TGTGCCAGCTCACCCTCTTGGGGAGGTGCTTACGAGCAGTACTTC; cdr3_aa: CASSPSWGGAYEQYF
d_call: TRBD2; clone_size: few; j_call: TRBJ2-5; v_call: TRBV7-2; cdr3_nt: TGTGCCAGCAGCTTGAGCCCCCGATACGTTACTAGCGGGAGGGCCGGAGAGACCCAGTACTTC; cdr3_aa: CASSLSPRYVTSGRAGETQYF
d_call: -; clone_size: -; j_call: TRBJ1-2; v_call: TRBV29-1; cdr3_nt: TGCAGCGTTGAGTCCGGGCGGGATGGCTACACCTTC; cdr3_aa: CSVESGRDGYTF
d_call: -; clone_size: few; j_call: TRBJ2-4; v_call: TRBV24-1; cdr3_nt: TGTGCCACCAGTAAAGGAGCCAAAAACATTCAGTACTTC; cdr3_aa: CATSKGAKNIQYF
d_call: -; clone_size: -; j_call: TRBJ1-4; v_call: TRBV5-1; cdr3_nt: TGCGCCAGCAGCTCATCCGGGACGGCCAATGAAAAACTGTTTTTT; cdr3_aa: CASSSSGTANEKLFF
d_call: -; clone_size: -; j_call: TRBJ2-2; v_call: TRBV7-8; cdr3_nt: TGTGCCAGCAGCTTGGGGACTCGCACCGGGGAGCTGTTTTTT; cdr3_aa: CASSLGTRTGELFF
d_call: TRBD2; clone_size: few; j_call: TRBJ2-5; v_call: TRBV7-6; cdr3_nt: TGTGCCAGCAGCTTAACCGGGGGGGCCGAGGAGACCCAGTACTTC; cdr3_aa: CASSLTGGAEETQYF
d_call: -; clone_size: -; j_call: TRBJ1-2; v_call: TRBV4-1; cdr3_nt: TGCGCCAGCAGCCAAGATCTAACAGCGGGGGGCTACACCTTC; cdr3_aa: CASSQDLTAGGYTF
d_call: -; clone_size: -; j_call: TRBJ1-5; v_call: TRBV19; cdr3_nt: TGTGCCAGTAGTAAGCACAGGGCGGATAGCAATCAGCCCCAGCATTTT; cdr3_aa: CASSKHRADSNQPQHF
d_call: -; clone_size: many; j_call: TRBJ2-3; v_call: TRBV7-2; cdr3_nt: TGTGCCAGCAGCTTAGCCAGGGCAGATACGCAGTATTTT; cdr3_aa: CASSLARADTQYF
d_call: -; clone_size: few; j_call: TRBJ1-5; v_call: TRBV4-3; cdr3_nt: TGCGCCAGCAGCCAAGATAGGAACAGCGCAAACACCCAGCATTTT; cdr3_aa: CASSQDRNSANTQHF
d_call: -; clone_size: -; j_call: TRBJ2-1; v_call: TRBV5-1; cdr3_nt: TGCTCCAGCAGCTTCAGGGGGGATGAGCAGTTCTTC; cdr3_aa: CSSSFRGDEQFF